These 30 T cell receptor beta chains came from one sample sequenced in a study of response to subunit inactivated influenza vaccine. Each CDR3 protein gets one entry after TCRdb re-called the RT-PCR reads with MiXCR. Among about 700,000 distinct CDR3 sequences, about 15% were seen once, and the ten largest hold around 7.3%. The source was PBMCs from blood, collected about 14 days before vaccination. These receptors were obtained from a man aged 50 or older who received an inactivated influenza vaccine.

This clonotype was found a few times. The chain is built from TRBV24-1 and TRBJ2-1; 8 nucleotides agree with TRBD2. Germline lookup yields CDR1 KGHDR and CDR2 SFDVKD. There are 15 residues in the CDR3. J gave up 7 bases and V 5 bases, and 9 bases lay outside the gene matches. CDR3 sequence reads: CATSVGGGFFNEQFF. The CDR3 bases are TGTGCCACCAGTGTTGGCGGGGGGTTTTTTAATGAGCAGTTCTTC.

The chain links TRBV14 to TRBJ2-1; TRBD2 aligns across 14 bases. After removal of 3 bases from V and 8 bases from J, the junction contained 18 bases not matched to a gene. CDR1 is SGHDN, CDR2 FVKESK, per germline. The CDR3 consists of 20 residues. The CDR3 loop is CASSHWVGLAGGRRGDEQFF. The CDR3 coding sequence is TGTGCCAGCAGCCATTGGGTCGGACTAGCGGGAGGCCGACGAGGGGATGAGCAGTTCTTC. Variable domain in full (rest from reference TRBV14 and TRBJ2-1): EAGVTQFPSHSVIEKGQTVTLRCDPISGHDNLYWYRRVMGKEIKFLLHFVKESKQDESGMPNNRFLAERTGGTYSTLKVQPAELEDSGVYFCASSHWVGLAGGRRGDEQFFGPGTRLTVL.

This chain uses TRBV11-2 with TRBJ2-1, with TRBD2 matching 7 bases. The CDR3 length is 15 residues. Losses at the gene ends were 5 bases for V and 7 bases for J; bases not matched to a gene: 11. The germline V gene encodes CDR1 SGHAT and CDR2 FQNNGV. The CDR3 DNA reads TGTGCCAGCAGCACCTGGGCGGGAGAGTCAAATGAGCAGTTCTTC. Protein: CASSTWAGESNEQFF.

This clonotype was detected many times. The chain is built from TRBV7-3 and TRBJ2-3, with D possibly TRBD1 on 6 matching bases. The ends were cut back, 5 bases at V and 0 bases at J, with 12 bases in the middle. CDR1 is SGHTA and CDR2 is FQGTGA in the germline V gene. There are 15 residues in the CDR3. CDR3 nucleotides: TGTGCCAGCAGCCGAGGGGGTCTTAGCACAGATACGCAGTATTTT. Protein sequence: CASSRGGLSTDTQYF.

This clonotype was seen repeatedly, ten times or more. The V call is TRBV7-2, the J call TRBJ2-7; TRBD2 aligns across 15 bases. CDR1 SGHTA and CDR2 FQGNSA come from the germline V gene. This CDR3 region has 15 residues. The trim removed 4 bases at V and 4 bases at J, leaving 2 bases unmatched. The CDR3 coding sequence is TGTGCCAGCAGCTCGGGACTAGCGGGAGGTTACGAGCAGTACTTC. Its translation is CASSSGLAGGYEQYF.

In DNA, the CDR3 is TGCGCCAGCAGCCAAGCGGCGGGGAGCCAAGAGACCCAGTACTTC. It codes for CASSQAAGSQETQYF. The chain recombines TRBV4-3 with TRBJ2-5, with a weak D call TRBD2 (6 bases). V lost 1 base to trimming and J lost 1 base, with 10 bases between them. CDR1 and CDR2 from the germline V gene are LGHNA and YSLEER. This CDR3 is built from 15 residues.

This clonotype has at least ten counts. The chain links TRBV18 to TRBJ2-3, with a tentative D call TRBD2 (6 bases). The CDR3 totals 17 residues. The V end was cut by 0 bases, the J end by 2 bases, with 15 bases between. Germline CDR1 and CDR2: KGHSH and LQKENI. The CDR3 loop is CASSPPLPGLITDTQYF. CDR3 DNA sequence: TGTGCCAGCTCACCACCGCTACCGGGACTCATCACAGATACGCAGTATTTT.

V and J are TRBV5-1 and TRBJ2-7, with D possibly being TRBD1 (6 bases). The CDR3 loop spans 17 amino acids. Germline assignment: CDR1 SGHRS and CDR2 YFSETQ. V dropped 4 bases and J dropped 2 bases, with 22 bases sitting between them. Written as DNA, the CDR3 is TGCGCCAGCAGCAGGTCGGGACCCGACAGGCATACCTACGAGCAGTACTTC. This sequence encodes CASSRSGPDRHTYEQYF.

The chain couples TRBV6-2 or TRBV6-3 to TRBJ2-7; tentatively, D is TRBD1 (5 bases). The CDR3 sequence is 13 residues long. V was trimmed by 5 bases and J by 0 bases, leaving 8 bases between them. Germline values: CDR1 MNHEY, CDR2 SVGEGT. The CDR3 is CASSGQISYEQYF. The CDR3 nucleotides read TGTGCCAGCAGTGGACAAATCTCCTACGAGCAGTACTTC.

There are a few counts of this clonotype. The chain carries TRBV12-3 or TRBV12-4 and TRBJ2-1; 8 bases are shared with TRBD2. V shed 6 bases, J shed 7 bases, and the junction held 8 bases outside the gene matches. The CDR3 loop spans 14 amino acids. The CDR3 loop reads CASRVSGSSNEQFF. As DNA, the CDR3 is TGTGCCAGCAGGGTGAGCGGGAGTAGTAATGAGCAGTTCTTC.

This clonotype has more than one count but fewer than ten. This rearrangement joins TRBV11-1 to TRBJ2-7, with D unresolved. The CDR3 sequence is 13 residues long. V was clipped by 5 bases and J by 4 bases, with 12 bases between them. The germline gives CDR1 SGHAT, CDR2 FQDESV (reference sequence). The CDR3 protein is CASSHRSRYEQYF. The CDR3 bases are TGTGCCAGCAGCCACAGATCCCGGTACGAGCAGTACTTC.

V gene TRBV20-1 combines with J gene TRBJ2-2; 11 bases are a match to TRBD2. The CDR3 length is 15 residues. V shed 3 bases and J 5 bases; nucleotides not matched to a gene: 5. Germline-derived CDR1 and CDR2 are DFQATT and SNEGSKA (reference sequence). The CDR3 DNA reads as TGCAGTGCTAGCGGTGCTAGCGGGGGGACCGGGGAGCTGTTTTTT. This encodes CSASGASGGTGELFF.

In its sample, this clonotype was seen many times. V is TRBV2 and J is TRBJ2-7; 7 positions agree with TRBD1. Trimming at V came to 5 bases and at J to 0 bases, leaving 7 bases not matched to a gene. The CDR3 runs 15 residues. Germline V gene lookup returns CDR1 SNHLY and CDR2 FYNNEI. CDR3 nucleotide sequence: TGTGCCAGCAGTACCAGACAGGGTAGCTCCTACGAGCAGTACTTC. Translated, it gives CASSTRQGSSYEQYF.

A few counts support this clonotype. The rearrangement links TRBV5-1 to TRBJ1-5, with TRBD1 identical over 9 bases. With 6 bases clipped from V and 1 base from J, the junction kept 8 bases outside the gene matches. The CDR3 extends over 16 amino acids. Germline CDR1 is SGHRS and CDR2 is YFSETQ. The CDR3 sequence: CASILQGARSNQPQHF. CDR3 DNA sequence: TGCGCCAGCATTTTACAGGGGGCGCGGAGCAATCAGCCCCAGCATTTT.

The chain couples TRBV7-9 to TRBJ1-1; the D gene is possibly TRBD1 (5 bases). The CDR3 is 17 residues long. The germline CDR1 and CDR2 sequences are SEHNR and FQNEAQ (reference sequence). Trimming took off 7 bases at V and 3 bases at J, with 24 bases between the two ends. CDR3 DNA sequence: TGTGCCAGCAACCGGGGCCAGCTTACCGAGCGGGACACTGAAGCTTTCTTT. Residues: CASNRGQLTERDTEAFF.

This clonotype was found a few times. The chain is built from TRBV4-3 and TRBJ1-1, with D maybe TRBD1 (5 bases). The V and J ends lost 0 bases and 3 bases respectively, with 11 bases between them. The CDR3 length is 15 residues. The germline V gene encodes CDR1 LGHNA and CDR2 YSLEER. CDR3 DNA sequence: TGCGCCAGCAGCCAAGATCAAGGAGGGGACACTGAAGCTTTCTTT. Its translation is CASSQDQGGDTEAFF.

This clonotype came up a few times. The chain carries TRBV7-9 and TRBJ1-5, with 9 bases lining up with TRBD1. The CDR3 contains 15 residues. Losses at the gene ends were 4 bases for V and 5 bases for J; bases not matched to a gene: 6. Germline CDR1 is SEHNR and CDR2 is FQNEAQ (reference sequence). The CDR3 DNA sequence: TGTGCCAGCAGCTCCCCCGGGACAGGGCATCAGCCCCAGCATTTT. Residues: CASSSPGTGHQPQHF.

The rearrangement uses TRBV10-3 and TRBJ2-1, with 8 bases aligning to TRBD2. Germline V CDR1 and CDR2: ENHRY, SYGVKD. Losses at the gene ends were 6 bases for V and 2 bases for J; bases not matched to a gene: 9. The CDR3 has 16 amino acids. DNA of the CDR3: TGTGCCATCAGCTGGGTTATTAGCGGGGCCTACAATGAGCAGTTCTTC. It encodes CAISWVISGAYNEQFF.

This clonotype was counted ten times or more. The V and J genes are TRBV28 and TRBJ2-1; either TRBD1 or TRBD2 may fit D (5 bases each). The length of the CDR3 is 15 residues. Deletions cut 2 bases from V and 2 bases from J, with 10 bases between. The germline V gene encodes CDR1 MDHEN and CDR2 SYDVKM. CDR3 DNA: TGTGCCAGCAGTTTAACCGGGACGACCTACAATGAGCAGTTCTTC. This sequence encodes CASSLTGTTYNEQFF.

V usage is TRBV4-2 and J usage is TRBJ2-7; TRBD1 is a possible D gene (6 bases). In germline, CDR1 is LGHNA, CDR2 YNFKEQ. Trimming took 0 bases from V and 6 from J, leaving 12 bases between them. The CDR3 sequence is 14 residues long. The CDR3 protein is CASSQDRPDSEQYF. The CDR3 DNA reads as TGTGCCAGCAGCCAAGATCGTCCGGACAGCGAGCAGTACTTC.

V usage is TRBV5-1 and J usage is TRBJ2-6; 7 nucleotides match TRBD1. Germline-derived CDR1 and CDR2 are SGHRS and YFSETQ. V dropped 3 bases and J dropped 0; count of bases not matched to a gene: 3. The CDR3 has 16 residues. This chain's CDR3 is CASSYYRGSGANVLTF. CDR3 DNA sequence: TGCGCCAGCAGCTATTACAGGGGCTCTGGGGCCAACGTCCTGACTTTC.

The V call is TRBV7-3, the J call TRBJ2-7; 12 bases map to TRBD2. V lost 5 bases, J lost 4 bases, and 6 bases stayed unmatched. This CDR3 contains 15 residues. Germline CDR1 reads SGHTA; CDR2 reads FQGTGA. The CDR3 reads CASSIGLAGPYEQYF. The CDR3 DNA follows: TGTGCCAGCAGCATTGGACTAGCGGGACCATACGAGCAGTACTTC.

The rearrangement links TRBV7-9 to TRBJ2-2; no firm D call. This CDR3 is 13 amino acids long. Trimming cost V 6 bases and J 6 bases, with 11 bases left between them. The germline V gene has CDR1 SEHNR and CDR2 FQNEAQ (reference sequence). This CDR3 reads CASRRLWPGELFF. DNA for the CDR3: TGTGCCAGCAGAAGGTTGTGGCCCGGGGAGCTGTTTTTT.

The CDR3: CASSSNTGGLYEQYF. CDR3 bases: TGTGCCAGCAGTTCAAATACAGGGGGCCTCTACGAGCAGTACTTC. The chain carries TRBV28 and TRBJ2-7, with 9 bases matching TRBD1. CDR3 length: 15 amino acids. V trimming: 4 bases; J trimming: 3 bases; junction bases outside the gene matches: 7. CDR1 MDHEN and CDR2 SYDVKM come from the germline V gene.

Relative to its sample, this clonotype is medium-sized (0.01 to 0.1%). CDR3 in amino acids: CASYLRGQSPTNTGELFF. The CDR3 region has the DNA TGTGCCAGCTACCTGAGGGGACAGTCCCCTACGAACACCGGGGAGCTGTTTTTT. The V and J genes are TRBV2 and TRBJ2-2; 7 bases agree with TRBD1. CDR1 SNHLY and CDR2 FYNNEI come from the germline V gene. The CDR3 consists of 18 residues. The V and J ends lost 8 bases and 0 bases, in that order; junction bases with no gene match: 15.

This clonotype showed up just a few times. The CDR3 nucleotides read TGCAGTGCCAAACGACAGGGGGTGTCCTACGAGCAGTACTTC. It encodes CSAKRQGVSYEQYF. This chain connects TRBV20-1 to TRBJ2-7, with 9 nucleotides matching TRBD1. J lost 1 base, V lost 6 bases, and 7 bases had no gene match. The CDR3 spans 14 residues. CDR1 and CDR2 (germline): DFQATT, SNEGSKA (reference sequence).

The chain joins TRBV7-9 to TRBJ2-1, with 8 bases aligning to TRBD2. This CDR3 spans 15 amino acids. Germline CDR1 SEHNR, CDR2 FQNEAQ (reference sequence). The V and J ends lost 4 bases and 9 bases, in that order; junction bases with no gene match: 11. The CDR3 bases are TGTGCCAGCAGCTCTTCCGGGACTAGGAGCGGTGAGCAGTTCTTC. This translates into CASSSSGTRSGEQFF.

The rearrangement joins TRBV7-9 to TRBJ2-1; D gene ambiguous. The CDR3 contains 13 residues. Germline lookup yields CDR1 SEHNR and CDR2 FQNEAQ (reference sequence). V dropped 0 bases and J dropped 12 bases, with 12 bases sitting between them. DNA of the CDR3: TGTGCCAGCAGCTTAGCTTTAGCATACGGGCAGTTCTTC. As protein: CASSLALAYGQFF.

V gene TRBV5-6 combines with J gene TRBJ2-5, with 9 bases lining up with TRBD1. The CDR3 has 19 residues. Trimming took 2 bases from V and 2 from J; bases not matched to a gene: 16. The germline gives CDR1 SGHDT, CDR2 YYEEEE. The CDR3 spells CASSLYRGRGYKRQETQYF. The CDR3 DNA sequence: TGTGCCAGCAGCTTATACAGGGGGCGAGGGTATAAGCGGCAAGAGACCCAGTACTTC.

At least ten counts were recorded for this clonotype. Germline is not matched at one junction end, which may reflect a read error. The chain employs TRBV7-9 and TRBJ2-2, with D unresolved. The germline V gene encodes CDR1 SEHNR and CDR2 FQNEAQ (reference sequence). CDR3 length equals 13 residues. This chain's CDR3 is CASSLASTGELFF. CDR3 DNA: TGCGCCAGCAGCTTGGCGTCCACCGGGGAGCTGTTTTTT.